Listed below are T cell receptor beta chains from one sample, sequenced in a study of shared clonotypes between healthy human individuals. Method: immunoSEQ multiplex PCR; TCRdb's copy keeps in-frame clones and lacks some. Among more than 2 million clones, roughly 94% were seen once, and the ten largest hold around 1.1%. Sequencing was performed on naive CD8+ T cells sorted from blood. The source is a man aged 18 to 29 in good health. The CDR3 runs from the conserved cysteine through the conserved F or W. The order of the fields is clone size, V gene, J gene, D gene, CDR3 protein, CDR3 DNA. A D gene is named only where the DNA matches it firmly. The size field is filled for only some rows; it gives once, few, many or a size class.

NA	TRBV28	TRBJ2-7	NA	CASSLGLAKDEQYF	TGTGCCAGCAGTTTAGGCCTAGCGAAGGACGAGCAGTACTTC
NA	TRBV27	TRBJ2-7	TRBD1	CASSLGTGYEQYF	TGTGCCAGCAGTTTAGGGACAGGGTACGAGCAGTACTTC
NA	TRBV27	TRBJ1-1	NA	CASSLKQGPRRDTEAFF	TGTGCCAGCAGTCTGAAGCAGGGACCACGGAGGGACACTGAAGCTTTCTTT
NA	TRBV27	TRBJ2-7	NA	CASSRTGNYEQYF	TGTGCCAGCAGCCGAACAGGGAACTACGAGCAGTACTTC
NA	TRBV19	TRBJ2-1	NA	CASSIAREEGNEQFF	TGTGCCAGTAGTATAGCCCGGGAAGAGGGAAATGAGCAGTTCTTC
NA	TRBV5-4	TRBJ2-7	NA	CASSLDRGTYEQYF	TGTGCCAGCAGCTTGGATCGGGGGACCTACGAGCAGTACTTC
NA	TRBV4-1	TRBJ2-5	NA	CASSQESGRKETQYF	TGCGCCAGCAGCCAAGAGTCGGGAAGAAAAGAGACCCAGTACTTC
NA	TRBV7-6	TRBJ2-7	NA	CASSSGASYEQYF	TGTGCCAGCAGCTCTGGGGCCTCCTACGAGCAGTACTTC
NA	TRBV5-6	TRBJ1-2	NA	CASSPGGAELYGYTF	TGTGCCAGCAGCCCCGGAGGGGCAGAACTCTATGGCTACACCTTC
NA	TRBV7-8	TRBJ2-7	NA	CASSLVGLYEQYF	TGTGCCAGCAGCTTAGTGGGGTTGTACGAGCAGTACTTC
NA	TRBV11-3	TRBJ2-5	TRBD2	CASSLDLSGGEETQYF	TGTGCCAGCAGCTTAGATCTCAGCGGGGGAGAAGAGACCCAGTACTTC
NA	TRBV11-2	TRBJ2-7	NA	CASSLDSQGGPRDEQYF	TGTGCCAGCAGCTTGGACAGCCAAGGGGGACCCCGAGACGAGCAGTACTTC
NA	TRBV29-1	TRBJ2-1	NA	CSVEGKLEDSYNEQFF	TGCAGCGTTGAAGGCAAACTCGAGGACTCCTACAATGAGCAGTTCTTC
NA	TRBV6-4	TRBJ2-3	NA	CASSYSGGSTDTQYF	TGTGCCAGCAGTTATAGCGGAGGAAGCACAGATACGCAGTATTTT
NA	TRBV30	TRBJ2-5	NA	CAWSGAQETQYF	TGTGCCTGGAGTGGGGCTCAAGAGACCCAGTACTTC
few	TRBV9	TRBJ2-6	NA	CASSVKTGIGANVLTF	TGTGCCAGCAGCGTAAAAACAGGGATCGGGGCCAACGTCCTGACTTTC
once	TRBV4-1	TRBJ2-5	TRBD2	CASSQREDYETQYF	TGCGCCAGCAGCCAGCGGGAGGATTATGAGACCCAGTACTTC
NA	TRBV7-2	TRBJ2-7	NA	CASSDMDGEYYEQYF	TGTGCCAGCAGCGATATGGACGGGGAATACTACGAGCAGTACTTC
NA	TRBV6-5	TRBJ1-1	NA	CASSYREGMNTEAFF	TGTGCCAGCAGTTACAGGGAAGGGATGAACACTGAAGCTTTCTTT
NA	TRBV27	TRBJ2-7	NA	CASSSTESYEQYF	TGTGCCAGCAGTTCGACAGAGTCCTACGAGCAGTACTTC
NA	TRBV6-5	TRBJ2-7	NA	CASSYGLGYEQYF	TGTGCCAGCAGTTATGGTCTGGGTTACGAGCAGTACTTC
NA	TRBV13	TRBJ1-1	NA	CASSLDPDYTEAFF	TGTGCCAGCAGCTTAGACCCCGACTATACTGAAGCTTTCTTT
NA	TRBV7-8	TRBJ1-2	TRBD1	CASSLAGQGVDYGYTF	TGTGCCAGCAGCTTAGCGGGACAGGGGGTCGACTATGGCTACACCTTC
NA	TRBV5-1	TRBJ2-5	TRBD1	CASSGMGQLQETQYF	TGCGCCAGCAGCGGAATGGGACAGTTACAAGAGACCCAGTACTTC
NA	TRBV21-1	TRBJ1-2	NA	CASSNRTGSNYGYTF	TGTGCCAGCAGCAACAGGACAGGGAGTAACTATGGCTACACCTTC
NA	TRBV19	TRBJ2-2	NA	CASSDTGELFF	TGTGCCAGTAGTGACACCGGGGAGCTGTTTTTT
once	TRBV7-3	TRBJ2-7	NA	CASSVPYEQYF	TGTGCCAGCAGCGTCCCCTACGAGCAGTACTTC
NA	TRBV6-1	TRBJ2-7	NA	CASSPEGGYEQYF	TGTGCCAGCAGCCCGGAGGGGGGGTACGAGCAGTACTTC
NA	TRBV4-3	TRBJ2-7	NA	CASSQTLGTNYEQYF	TGCGCCAGCAGCCAGACCTTGGGGACAAACTACGAGCAGTACTTC
NA	TRBV1	TRBJ1-6	NA	CTSSQALPGTGNSPLHF	TGCACCAGCAGCCAAGCACTTCCCGGGACAGGGAATTCACCCCTCCACTTT
NA	TRBV7-6	TRBJ1-1	NA	CASSSVPWGDLSEAFF	TGTGCCAGCAGCTCCGTCCCGTGGGGGGATTTATCTGAAGCTTTCTTT
NA	TRBV7-9	TRBJ1-1	NA	CASSLWGIGEAFF	TGTGCCAGCAGCTTATGGGGTATTGGTGAAGCTTTCTTT
NA	TRBV5-5	TRBJ2-7	NA	CASSLIQGSEQYF	TGTGCCAGCAGCTTAATACAGGGCTCCGAGCAGTACTTC
NA	TRBV7-9	TRBJ2-1	TRBD2	CASSRTSGEYNEQFF	TGTGCCAGCAGCCGGACTAGCGGGGAATACAATGAGCAGTTCTTC
NA	TRBV11-2	TRBJ2-7	TRBD1	CASSTPSTGDLQYF	TGTGCCAGCAGTACCCCCTCGACAGGGGATCTGCAGTACTTC